This entry features one T cell receptor (beta chain) sequence. It is likely a read error: a sequence one base away is far more abundant. The same CDR3 also results from other DNA sequences found in this sample. Genomic DNA per cell subset filled all wells of several immunoSEQ plates. Assay used: immunoSEQ multiplex PCR; TCRdb lists only in-frame clones, some missing. The sample shows more than 400,000 clones, 65% to 85% of them seen only once. This CDR3 has 12 residues. CDR1 and CDR2 from the germline V gene are GTSNPN and SVGIG (reference sequence). This sample was taken from a study of shared clonotypes between healthy human individuals. Background on the study: With ages of 18 to 49, the donors were two women and three men.

Sample: PBMCs. The chain links TRBV30 to TRBJ1-1, with a weak D call TRBD1 (5 bases). The source is a woman in her forties in good health. Some clones in this sample may be carry-over from other donors' samples. This chain's CDR3 is CAWGPGNTEAFF. As DNA, the CDR3 is TGTGCCTGGGGCCCAGGGAACACCGAAGCTTTCTTT. The variable domain in full, with the rest retrieved from reference TRBV30 and TRBJ1-1, is SQTIHQWPATLVQPVGSPLSLECTVEGTSNPNLYWYRQAAGRGLQLLFYSVGIGQISSEVPQNLSASRPQDRQFILSSKKLLLSDSGFYLCAWGPGNTEAFFGQGTRLTVV.